These T cell receptor beta chains were read from a single sample in a study of cytomegalovirus exposure and HLA in healthy donors. Generated by immunoSEQ multiplex PCR, the TCRdb table keeps only in-frame clones and is missing some. The table shows 100,000 to 150,000 clones, with around 90% occurring only once. Sequencing was carried out using PBMCs. The receptors derive from a woman aged 18-29 years in good health and CMV-seronegative. CDR3s include the opening cysteine and the closing phenylalanine or tryptophan. A D gene is named only where the DNA matches it firmly.

D	V	J	CDR3
TRBD1	TRBV4-1	TRBJ1-5	CASSQDDRVGQPQHF
TRBD1	TRBV4-1	TRBJ1-4	CASSLRDRQNEKLFF
.	TRBV7-9	TRBJ2-1	CASSFRGLGQEQFF
.	TRBV5-1	TRBJ1-2	CASSLQNREGDGYTF
TRBD2	TRBV6-1	TRBJ2-5	CASSESLAGETQYF
TRBD1	TRBV18	TRBJ1-2	CASSPRTGRGSGNYGYTF
TRBD1	TRBV29-1	TRBJ1-2	CSAFFDRVPYGYTF
TRBD2	TRBV27	TRBJ2-5	CASSFLPGLEKETQYF
TRBD2	TRBV10-3	TRBJ2-7	CAIKGPGGSYEQYF
.	TRBV11-3	TRBJ2-3	CASSLDYRVRTDTQYF
TRBD2	TRBV5-1	TRBJ2-3	CASSPRLASDTQYF
TRBD1	TRBV27	TRBJ2-3	CASSFRRAGGSTDTQYF
.	TRBV7-6	TRBJ1-1	CASSLHGHIEAFF
TRBD2	TRBV2	TRBJ2-3	CAGATSGSTDTQYF
.	TRBV6-1	TRBJ2-1	CASSFSGSYNEQFF
.	TRBV28	TRBJ1-5	CASSFFGDNQPQHF
.	TRBV6-5	TRBJ2-7	CASRNTEIYEQYF
.	TRBV20-1	TRBJ2-5	CSASNRDMWYF
.	TRBV6-5	TRBJ2-3	CASPQRDTQYF
.	TRBV6-5	TRBJ1-1	CASCPQGQQNTEAFF
.	TRBV28	TRBJ2-5	CASSLPGREETQYF
TRBD1	TRBV18	TRBJ2-7	CASSPDRGVHEQYF
.	TRBV19	TRBJ1-2	CATNGRGVDGYTF
.	TRBV12-5	TRBJ2-6	CASGPGSTLSGANVLTF
TRBD1	TRBV4-1	TRBJ1-2	CASSQGQGARCYGYTF
.	TRBV2	TRBJ2-7	CASRPQGQSHYEQYF
.	TRBV19	TRBJ2-7	CASSIAQQAPYEQYF
TRBD1	TRBV2	TRBJ1-2	CASSLTGPLNYGYTF
.	TRBV29-1	TRBJ1-1	CSVVPVNTEAFF
.	TRBV6-5	TRBJ2-7	CASSYGDIYYEQYF
TRBD1	TRBV2	TRBJ2-7	CASILQGAYEQYF
.	TRBV6-1	TRBJ2-7	CASNSNPGTTYEQYF
.	TRBV5-1	TRBJ2-2	CASSSYTGELFF
TRBD1	TRBV6-6	TRBJ1-5	CASSTDRGTQPQHF
TRBD2	TRBV11-2	TRBJ2-7	CASSSSGKYEQYF